One sample yielded the 12 T cell receptor beta chains listed below, sequenced in a study of CD8+ T cells in alopecia areata. cDNA prepared by RNA extraction and subsequent reverse transcription served as the template for sequencing. Measured with immunoSEQ multiplex PCR; TCRdb has only the in-frame clones, and not every one. The sample shows 100,000 to 120,000 clones, under 60% of them seen only once. Sequenced input: NKG2D-low CD8+ T cells sorted from blood. Receptors were obtained from a human donor with alopecia areata.

The rearrangement uses TRBV7-3 and TRBJ2-2, with TRBD2 matching over 8 bases. The V gene's germline CDR1 is SGHTA and CDR2 FQGTGA. This CDR3 has 15 amino acids. Trimming at V came to 2 bases and at J to 4 bases, leaving 3 bases not matched to a gene. CDR3 in amino acids: CASSLGLAGTGELFF. As DNA, the CDR3 is TGTGCCAGCAGCTTAGGTCTAGCGGGCACCGGGGAGCTGTTTTTT.

The chain combines TRBV5-1 with TRBJ1-2; D gene ambiguous. CDR1 and CDR2 from the germline V gene are SGHRS and YFSETQ. Trimming took off 0 bases at V and 0 bases at J, with 9 bases between the two ends. The CDR3 extends over 15 amino acids. CDR3 sequence reads: CASSLELGANYGYTF. CDR3 in DNA: TGCGCCAGCAGCTTGGAGCTTGGGGCTAACTATGGCTACACCTTC.

This clone was detected only a few times. The chain couples TRBV7-9 to TRBJ2-1; 7 bases are a match to TRBD2. Germline V gives CDR1 SEHNR, CDR2 FQNEAQ (reference sequence). This CDR3 region has 18 residues. V lost 1 base and J lost 1; bases outside the gene matches: 10. The CDR3 DNA sequence: TGTGCCAGCAGCTTAGTACGGCCAGCGGGAAAGTCCTACAATGAGCAGTTCTTC. Residues: CASSLVRPAGKSYNEQFF.

The CDR3 region has the DNA TGCGCCAGCAGCTTGGGTGAAGCGAACACCGGGGAGCTGTTTTTT. The encoded protein is CASSLGEANTGELFF. This chain uses TRBV5-1 with TRBJ2-2; D remains unclear. The CDR3 spans 15 residues. Germline V gene sequence: CDR1 SGHRS, CDR2 YFSETQ. Trimming stripped 0 bases from V and 0 bases from J, with 6 bases between.

The chain combines TRBV29-1 with TRBJ2-7; 12 nucleotides align to TRBD2. Germline V gene data show CDR1 as SQVTM and CDR2 as ANQGSEA. Trimming removed 6 bases from V and 4 bases from J; junction bases left unmatched: 4. This CDR3 spans 13 amino acids. CDR3 sequence: CSVRLAGVYEQYF. Written as DNA, the CDR3 is TGCAGCGTCAGACTAGCGGGAGTGTACGAGCAGTACTTC.

The chain couples TRBV5-6 to TRBJ2-3; the D gene is possibly TRBD2 (6 bases). Trimming stripped 6 bases from V and 5 bases from J, with 16 bases between. Germline lookup yields CDR1 SGHDT and CDR2 YYEEEE. This CDR3 contains 14 residues. As DNA, the CDR3 is TGTGCCAGCACCCGCCTAGCGTCGCAAGATACGCAGTATTTT. Translation: CASTRLASQDTQYF.

This chain connects TRBV4-2 to TRBJ1-5, with D possibly matching TRBD1 (5 bases). The CDR3 loop spans 15 amino acids. V lost 1 base and J 3 bases, leaving 10 bases between the germline ends. Germline V gives CDR1 LGHNA, CDR2 YNFKEQ. CDR3 bases: TGTGCCAGCAGCCAAGTTAGGGGAAACAATCAGCCCCAGCATTTT. The encoded protein is CASSQVRGNNQPQHF.

The genes are TRBV6-5 and TRBJ1-1, with a weak D call TRBD1 (5 bases). CDR1 and CDR2 (germline): MNHEY, SVGAGI. This CDR3 has 10 amino acids. V gave up 8 bases and J gave up 12 bases, with 13 bases separating them. The CDR3 loop reads CASGHPGPFF. The CDR3 nucleotides read TGTGCCAGCGGGCACCCAGGGCCTTTCTTT.

The chain couples TRBV2 to TRBJ2-7; TRBD2 agrees at 12 bases. Germline V lookup: CDR1 SNHLY, CDR2 FYNNEI. J was trimmed by 3 bases and V by 10 bases; bases with no gene match: 19. The CDR3 covers 18 residues. CDR3 nucleotides: TGTGCCATCGAGAAAGGGTTGACTAGCGGGAGCCCACACTACGAGCAGTACTTC. It encodes CAIEKGLTSGSPHYEQYF.

The rearrangement uses TRBV6-5 and TRBJ2-1, with 9 bases aligning to TRBD2. The V gene end was trimmed by 6 bases and the J gene end by 8 bases; junction bases not matched to a gene: 11. This CDR3 is 15 amino acids long. CDR1 MNHEY and CDR2 SVGAGI come from the germline V gene. Here the CDR3 DNA reads TGTGCCAGCAGACGGACTAGCGAGGCTTCGGATGAGCAGTTCTTC. Translated: CASRRTSEASDEQFF.

In its sample, this clone was seen once. The chain uses TRBV28 and TRBJ1-1; D is ambiguous. This CDR3 spans 16 amino acids. Trimming left V 4 bases short and J 0 bases short, with 15 bases between. CDR1 is MDHEN and CDR2 is SYDVKM in the germline V gene. As DNA, the CDR3 is TGTGCCAGCAGTTCCACGGCGGGCCCATTGAACACTGAAGCTTTCTTT. Its translation is CASSSTAGPLNTEAFF.

This clone was picked up a small number of times. The CDR3 DNA reads as TGTGCCAGCAGTTTAAACAGCTACAATGAGCAGTTCTTC. Its translation: CASSLNSYNEQFF. This chain uses TRBV27 with TRBJ2-1; unclear D gene. The CDR3 is 13 amino acids. V gave up 2 bases and J gave up 3 bases, with 5 bases separating them. CDR1 and CDR2 from the germline V gene are MNHEY and SMNVEV (reference sequence).